A selection of T cell receptor beta chains follows, all from one sample in a study of early T cells in non-severe SARS-CoV-2 infection. TCRdb reanalysed the 5' RACE reads using MiXCR and keeps one entry per CDR3 protein. The data contain over 95,000 distinct CDR3 sequences, roughly 17% of them singletons. Specimen: whole blood. The source of these receptors is an adult who was a healthcare worker with PCR-confirmed SARS-CoV-2 infection or an uninfected control (not recorded which). Both conserved end residues are part of each CDR3. Each record gives: clone size, J gene, V gene, D gene, CDR3 protein, CDR3 DNA. The D gene is left open where the match is weak. Some rows have no size entry. The others give once, few or many, or a class for an expanded clone.

clone size: few
J gene: TRBJ1-5
V gene: TRBV19
D gene: NA
CDR3 protein: CASSMDQGQPQHF
CDR3 DNA: TGTGCCAGTAGTATGGATCAGGGTCAGCCCCAGCATTTT

clone size: many
J gene: TRBJ1-1
V gene: TRBV11-2
D gene: TRBD1
CDR3 protein: CASSPQFQGASYTEAFF
CDR3 DNA: TGTGCCAGCAGCCCACAGTTTCAGGGGGCTTCGTACACTGAAGCTTTCTTT

clone size: NA
J gene: TRBJ2-3
V gene: TRBV27
D gene: NA
CDR3 protein: CASSEGGIDTQYF
CDR3 DNA: TGTGCCAGCAGTGAGGGGGGCATAGATACGCAGTATTTT

clone size: few
J gene: TRBJ1-1
V gene: TRBV3-1
D gene: TRBD1
CDR3 protein: CASSPLPGTGVEAFF
CDR3 DNA: TGTGCCAGCAGCCCCTTACCCGGGACAGGGGTTGAAGCTTTCTTT

clone size: many
J gene: TRBJ1-2
V gene: TRBV12-3/TRBV12-4
D gene: NA
CDR3 protein: CASSPRTDYGYTF
CDR3 DNA: TGTGCCAGCAGTCCGAGGACGGACTATGGCTACACCTTC

clone size: NA
J gene: TRBJ2-7
V gene: TRBV18
D gene: NA
CDR3 protein: CASSPNFYEQYF
CDR3 DNA: TGTGCCAGCTCACCAAACTTTTACGAGCAGTACTTC

clone size: few
J gene: TRBJ1-1
V gene: TRBV4-3
D gene: NA
CDR3 protein: CASSHLTGSYTEAFF
CDR3 DNA: TGCGCCAGCAGCCACTTAACAGGGTCCTACACTGAAGCTTTCTTT

clone size: few
J gene: TRBJ2-7
V gene: TRBV7-6
D gene: NA
CDR3 protein: CASSSATGMYEQYF
CDR3 DNA: TGTGCCAGCAGCTCGGCGACAGGAATGTACGAGCAGTACTTC

clone size: many
J gene: TRBJ1-2
V gene: TRBV30
D gene: NA
CDR3 protein: CAWRPGLSNYGYTF
CDR3 DNA: TGTGCCTGGAGGCCCGGACTGAGTAACTATGGCTACACCTTC

clone size: many
J gene: TRBJ2-3
V gene: TRBV10-3
D gene: TRBD1
CDR3 protein: CAISKTGDEDTQYF
CDR3 DNA: TGTGCCATCAGTAAGACAGGGGATGAGGATACGCAGTATTTT

clone size: NA
J gene: TRBJ2-3
V gene: TRBV27
D gene: TRBD2
CDR3 protein: CASSTLTSGGATDTQYF
CDR3 DNA: TGTGCCAGCAGTACGCTTACTAGCGGGGGGGCCACAGATACGCAGTATTTT

clone size: NA
J gene: TRBJ2-4
V gene: TRBV6-2/TRBV6-3
D gene: NA
CDR3 protein: CASSYSGSKNIQYF
CDR3 DNA: TGTGCCAGCAGTTACTCCGGTAGCAAAAACATTCAGTACTTC

clone size: NA
J gene: TRBJ2-3
V gene: TRBV7-6
D gene: TRBD2
CDR3 protein: CASRGLAGPTDTQYF
CDR3 DNA: TGTGCCAGCAGGGGACTAGCGGGGCCGACAGATACGCAGTATTTT

clone size: many
J gene: TRBJ2-3
V gene: TRBV12-3/TRBV12-4
D gene: NA
CDR3 protein: CASSPYTDTQYF
CDR3 DNA: TGTGCCAGCTCACCTTACACAGATACGCAGTATTTT

clone size: many
J gene: TRBJ2-1
V gene: TRBV6-1
D gene: TRBD2
CDR3 protein: CASTNSGGGAYNEQFF
CDR3 DNA: TGTGCCAGCACCAATAGCGGGGGGGGAGCCTACAATGAGCAGTTCTTC

clone size: few
J gene: TRBJ1-1
V gene: TRBV11-2
D gene: NA
CDR3 protein: CASSPGKVTEAFF
CDR3 DNA: TGTGCCAGCAGTCCTGGGAAGGTAACTGAAGCTTTCTTT